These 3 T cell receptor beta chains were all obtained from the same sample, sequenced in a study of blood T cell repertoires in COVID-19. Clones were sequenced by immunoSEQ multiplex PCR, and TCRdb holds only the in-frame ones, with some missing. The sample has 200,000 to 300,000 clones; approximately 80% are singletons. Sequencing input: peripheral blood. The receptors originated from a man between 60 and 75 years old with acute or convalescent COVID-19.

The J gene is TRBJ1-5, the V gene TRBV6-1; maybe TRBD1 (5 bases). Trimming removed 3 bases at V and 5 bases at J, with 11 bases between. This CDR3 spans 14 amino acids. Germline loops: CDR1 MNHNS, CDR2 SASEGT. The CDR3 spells CASSDQGVDQPQHF. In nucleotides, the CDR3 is TGTGCCAGCAGTGATCAGGGTGTGGATCAGCCCCAGCATTTT.

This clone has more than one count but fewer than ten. The CDR3 DNA is TGTGCCAGTAGTATGCAGGGCATGAACACTGAAGCTTTCTTT. Translated: CASSMQGMNTEAFF. The rearrangement links TRBV19 to TRBJ1-1; D perhaps matches TRBD1 (5 bases). Germline values: CDR1 LNHDA, CDR2 SQIVND (reference sequence). The CDR3 loop spans 14 amino acids. The V and J ends lost 3 bases and 0 bases respectively, with 8 bases between them.

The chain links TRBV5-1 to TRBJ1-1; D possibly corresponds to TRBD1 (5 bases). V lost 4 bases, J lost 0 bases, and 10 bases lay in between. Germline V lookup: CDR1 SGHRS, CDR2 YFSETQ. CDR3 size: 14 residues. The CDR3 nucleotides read TGCGCCAGCAGCATGGACATTCTGAACACTGAAGCTTTCTTT. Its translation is CASSMDILNTEAFF. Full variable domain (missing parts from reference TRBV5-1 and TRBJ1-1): KAGVTQTPRYLIKTRGQQVTLSCSPISGHRSVSWYQQTPGQGLQFLFEYFSETQRNKGNFPGRFSGRQFSNSRSEMNVSTLELGDSALYLCASSMDILNTEAFFGQGTRLTVV.